The 9 T cell receptor beta chains presented below share a single source sample, sequenced in a study of cytomegalovirus exposure and HLA in healthy donors. The PCR ran on 60 Vbeta and 13 Jbeta primers. Data came from immunoSEQ multiplex PCR; TCRdb stores just in-frame clones and leaves some out. The sample includes some 140,000 clones, 79% of them seen just once. Sequencing used PBMCs. All receptors come from a man aged 18-30 years in good health and CMV-seronegative.

The rearrangement uses TRBV6-6 and TRBJ2-7, with D perhaps matching TRBD1 (5 bases). This CDR3 contains 13 residues. Trimming took off 2 bases at V and 4 bases at J, with 9 bases between the two ends. Germline V gives CDR1 MNHNY, CDR2 SVGAGI (reference sequence). The CDR3 protein is CASSYKGKYEQYF. The CDR3 coding sequence is TGTGCCAGCAGTTACAAGGGGAAATACGAGCAGTACTTC.

The V call is TRBV11-2, the J call TRBJ1-1; 10 bases map to TRBD1. This CDR3 is 14 amino acids long. J was trimmed by 4 bases and V by 5 bases; bases with no gene match: 4. CDR1 and CDR2 (germline): SGHAT, FQNNGV. Written as DNA, the CDR3 is TGTGCCAGCAGCCCCGGGACAGGGGTCACTGAAGCTTTCTTT. This gives the protein CASSPGTGVTEAFF.

The rearrangement uses TRBV19 and TRBJ2-7; weak D call: TRBD1 (5 bases). CDR1 is LNHDA, CDR2 SQIVND, per germline (reference sequence). The CDR3 covers 14 residues. V dropped 3 bases and J dropped 9 bases, with 18 bases sitting between them. This CDR3 reads CASSMGSAGPRQYF. For the CDR3, the DNA is TGTGCCAGTAGTATGGGGTCGGCAGGGCCTAGGCAGTACTTC.

The chain recombines TRBV4-2 with TRBJ1-2, with 9 bases identical to TRBD1. CDR1 is LGHNA and CDR2 is YNFKEQ in the germline V gene. Trimming cost V 2 bases and J 0 bases; bases outside gene matches: 7. This CDR3 is built from 17 residues. CDR3 in amino acids: CASSQSGTGSPNYGYTF. CDR3 in DNA: TGTGCCAGCAGCCAATCCGGGACAGGGTCCCCTAACTATGGCTACACCTTC.

The chain recombines TRBV5-8 with TRBJ1-5; D may be TRBD1 (5 bases). This CDR3 is 12 amino acids long. Germline values: CDR1 SGHTS, CDR2 YDEGEE. Trimming removed 4 bases from V and 11 bases from J, with 13 bases in between. CDR3 loop: CASSSYGGSQHF. The CDR3 nucleotides read TGTGCCAGCAGCAGCTACGGGGGATCCCAGCATTTT.

This clone has just a few counts. The chain uses TRBV6-5 and TRBJ2-7, with TRBD1 matching 9 bases. V dropped 2 bases and J dropped 4; count of bases not matched to a gene: 6. The CDR3 runs to 15 residues. Germline values: CDR1 MNHEY, CDR2 SVGAGI. The CDR3 here is CASSYGGQGFYEQYF. In nucleotides, the CDR3 is TGTGCCAGCAGTTACGGGGGACAGGGCTTTTACGAGCAGTACTTC.

V gene TRBV10-3 combines with J gene TRBJ1-1; 7 bases are shared with TRBD1. The V segment lost 5 bases and the J segment 6 bases; nucleotides outside the gene matches: 0. Germline loops: CDR1 ENHRY, CDR2 SYGVKD. CDR3 length equals 11 residues. CDR3 in DNA: TGTGCCATCAGTCAGGGGGCTGAAGCTTTCTTT. It specifies CAISQGAEAFF.

This chain joins TRBV20-1 and TRBJ1-1, with TRBD1 matching 11 bases. Germline V gene sequence: CDR1 DFQATT, CDR2 SNEGSKA (reference sequence). The CDR3 has 11 amino acids. CDR3 sequence (DNA): TGCAGGGGACAGGGGGGTACTGAAGCTTTCTTT. Protein product: CRGQGGTEAFF.

J is TRBJ1-2 and V is TRBV7-8; D remains unclear. The length of the CDR3 is 16 residues. V lost 0 bases and J 4 bases, leaving 15 bases between the germline ends. The germline gives CDR1 SGHVS, CDR2 FQNEAQ. Here the CDR3 DNA reads TGTGCCAGCAGCTTAGCGGCCCGACTGCACCGCTATGGCTACACCTTC. Amino acids: CASSLAARLHRYGYTF.